This T cell receptor (beta chain) was retrieved from a study of vaccination and CD4 T cells after COVID-19. Across the whole study: A positive SARS-CoV-2 nasal swab PCR result was recorded for each convalescent patient; about 9 were mild and one severe. Overlapping SARS-CoV-2, HCoV-NL63, HCoV-OC43 and HCoV-229E spike peptides stimulated the cells.

The treatment: roughly 11-day PBMC culture with coronavirus spike peptide pools or control peptides (ViraFEST assay). Antigen-specific T cells were expanded with peptide pools by ViraFEST, and TCRs were then sequenced. The CDR3 length is 20 residues. V lost 0 bases and J lost 2, with 25 bases in between. Germline lookup yields CDR1 LNHNV and CDR2 YYDKDF (reference sequence). Researchers used the Oncomine TCR Beta short-read assay to sequence DNA from cultured CD4+ T cells. In this case, cultured CD4+ T cells provided the extracted genomic DNA. Via MiXCR, TCRdb re-called the PCR reads, giving one row per CDR3 protein. The sample holds 10,000 to 15,000 distinct CDR3 sequences, about 50% seen once. For this clonotype: Its antigen is not known.

This receptor was identified in a human donor who had recovered from COVID-19. The chain combines TRBV15 with TRBJ1-1, with D maybe TRBD1 (5 bases). Sequenced: CD4+ T cells from blood, cultured in vitro. CDR3 amino acids: CATSRDQVSYFMGRNTEAFF. In DNA, the CDR3 is TGTGCCACCAGCAGAGATCAGGTGTCCTATTTCATGGGGCGAAACACTGAAGCTTTCTTT.